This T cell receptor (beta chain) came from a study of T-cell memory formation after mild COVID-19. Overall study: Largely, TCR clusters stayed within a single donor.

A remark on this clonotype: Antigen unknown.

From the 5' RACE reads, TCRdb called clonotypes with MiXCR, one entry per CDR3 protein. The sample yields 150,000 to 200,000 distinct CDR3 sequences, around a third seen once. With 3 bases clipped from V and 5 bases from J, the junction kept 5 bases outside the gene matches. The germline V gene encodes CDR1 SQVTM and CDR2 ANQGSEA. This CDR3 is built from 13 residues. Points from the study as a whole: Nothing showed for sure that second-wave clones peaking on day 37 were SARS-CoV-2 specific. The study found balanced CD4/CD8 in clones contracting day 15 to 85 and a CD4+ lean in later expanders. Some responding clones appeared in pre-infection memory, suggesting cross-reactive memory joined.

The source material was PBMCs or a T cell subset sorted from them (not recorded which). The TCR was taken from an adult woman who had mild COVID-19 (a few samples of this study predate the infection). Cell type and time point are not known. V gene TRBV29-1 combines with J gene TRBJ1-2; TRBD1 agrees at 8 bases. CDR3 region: CSVEDRVLYGYTF. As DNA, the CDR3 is TGCAGCGTTGAGGACAGGGTCTTATATGGCTACACCTTC.